This TCR beta chain was captured by sequencing in a study of blood T cell repertoires in COVID-19. Study-wide background: The United States, Italy and Spain were the sources of the acute and convalescent COVID-19 samples.

V lost 10 bases to trimming and J lost 6 bases, with 16 bases between them. Germline V CDR1 and CDR2: SNHLY, FYNNEI. The CDR3 runs to 13 residues. In the original analysis: Amplification of reference gene primers provided the estimated nucleated cell counts. Profiled with immunoSEQ multiplex PCR; TCRdb holds only in-frame clones, not every one. V, J and clone size derive from that table, while D and trimming were established from the DNA sequence. The sample contains roughly 260,000 clones, about 90% of which appear only once. The gene calls are TRBV2 and TRBJ2-1; D perhaps matches TRBD2 (6 bases). Sequenced: peripheral blood. The TCR was taken from a person aged 18-35 years with COVID-19, enrolled during active disease. CDR3 in DNA: TGTGCCACCGCGGAGGGCCGGGGCAATGAGCAGTTCTTC. As protein: CATAEGRGNEQFF.